Below, 10 T cell receptor beta chains from the same sample are listed, as sequenced in a study of blood T cell repertoires in COVID-19. Only in-frame clones appear in the TCRdb table, and some are missing; sequencing was by immunoSEQ multiplex PCR. The sample has more than 95,000 clones, approximately 80% seen once; the top ten hold just under 7.5%. The specimen was peripheral blood. Every receptor here comes from a man aged 65 to 85 with active or convalescent COVID-19.

The CDR3 DNA reads as TGTGCCAGCAGCCCCAGTGGGGGGGCGCGTTCACCCCTCCACTTT. This gives the protein CASSPSGGARSPLHF. The rearrangement uses TRBV11-2 and TRBJ1-6; possibly TRBD1 for D (6 bases). V shed 5 bases and J shed 9 bases, with 17 bases lying between them. The germline CDR1 and CDR2 sequences are SGHAT and FQNNGV. The CDR3 covers 15 residues.

The chain carries TRBV12-3 or TRBV12-4 and TRBJ2-7, with a tentative D call TRBD1 (6 bases). Trimming took off 5 bases at V and 3 bases at J, with 11 bases between the two ends. The CDR3 consists of 13 residues. CDR3 sequence reads: CASSRDTYYEQYF. The CDR3 nucleotides are TGTGCCAGCAGTCGGGACACCTACTACGAGCAGTACTTC.

The gene calls are TRBV5-6 and TRBJ1-1; maybe TRBD1 (6 bases). The CDR3 is 14 amino acids. Trimming left V 6 bases short and J 5 bases short, with 17 bases between. Germline V gives CDR1 SGHDT, CDR2 YYEEEE. The DNA of the CDR3 is TGTGCCAGCAACTTAAGACAGGTGACGACTGAAGCTTTCTTT. It yields the protein CASNLRQVTTEAFF. Full variable domain (remainder filled in from reference TRBV5-6 and TRBJ1-1): DAGVTQSPTHLIKTRGQQVTLRCSPKSGHDTVSWYQQALGQGPQFIFQYYEEEERQRGNFPDRFSGHQFPNYSSELNVNALLLGDSALYLCASNLRQVTTEAFFGQGTRLTVV.

This clone was seen a few times. This chain connects TRBV19 to TRBJ1-4, with D maybe TRBD1 (6 bases). In germline, CDR1 is LNHDA, CDR2 SQIVND (reference sequence). V was pared by 6 bases and J by 7 bases, with 24 bases between. This CDR3 comprises 17 residues. This CDR3 reads CASRGQGHRLGGEKLFF. In DNA form, the CDR3 reads TGTGCCAGTAGAGGCCAGGGACACCGGTTGGGCGGTGAAAAACTGTTTTTT.

This clone has only a few counts. The chain joins TRBV6-1 to TRBJ2-7, with a weak D call TRBD1 (6 bases). The CDR3 is 14 amino acids. V shed 1 base and J shed 3 bases, with 10 bases lying between them. In germline, CDR1 is MNHNS, CDR2 SASEGT. CDR3 in amino acids: CASSEVGQSYEQYF. The CDR3 nucleotides read TGTGCCAGCAGTGAAGTCGGACAGAGCTACGAGCAGTACTTC.

The chain carries TRBV18 and TRBJ1-5, with TRBD1 identical over 9 bases. Germline trimming cut 5 bases from V and 3 bases from J; bases unmatched to any gene: 5. Looked up from germline, CDR1 is KGHSH and CDR2 is LQKENI. This CDR3 has 15 amino acids. The CDR3 bases are TGTGCCAGCTCAGCGACAGGGGGTTACAATCAGCCCCAGCATTTT. Amino acid sequence: CASSATGGYNQPQHF.

About this clone itself: Other nucleotide sequences in the sample specify the same CDR3. This chain uses TRBV7-9 with TRBJ2-3; the match to TRBD1 covers 9 bases. From germline, CDR1 is SEHNR and CDR2 FQNEAQ (reference sequence). The CDR3 is 14 amino acids. Germline trimming cut 7 bases from V and 0 bases from J; bases unmatched to any gene: 2. Here the CDR3 reads CASTGTGSTDTQYF. CDR3 coding DNA: TGTGCCAGCACCGGGACAGGGAGCACAGATACGCAGTATTTT.

The chain joins TRBV15 to TRBJ2-3; TRBD2 might be the D (5 bases). With 5 bases removed from V and 2 bases from J, the gap between germline ends came to 17 bases. Germline-derived CDR1 and CDR2 are LNHNV and YYDKDF (reference sequence). The CDR3 is 16 residues long. CDR3 amino acids: CATSLSTGLYTDTQYF. Here the CDR3 DNA reads TGTGCCACCAGCCTCAGCACTGGACTGTACACAGATACGCAGTATTTT.

The rearrangement links TRBV5-1 to TRBJ2-5, with D possibly TRBD1 on 6 matching bases. Germline V gives CDR1 SGHRS, CDR2 YFSETQ. The CDR3 totals 14 residues. V lost 2 bases to trimming and J lost 5 bases, with 13 bases between them. CDR3 protein: CASSLGGVVETQYF. CDR3 bases: TGCGCCAGCAGCTTAGGGGGAGTCGTTGAGACCCAGTACTTC.

This clone was seen once. V and J are TRBV5-1 and TRBJ1-1; 7 nucleotides align to TRBD1. This CDR3 comprises 15 residues. Trimming cost V 0 bases and J 1 base; bases outside gene matches: 3. In germline, CDR1 is SGHRS, CDR2 YFSETQ. The chain's CDR3 is CASSLVAGGNTEAFF. CDR3 bases: TGCGCCAGCAGCTTGGTGGCAGGGGGGAACACTGAAGCTTTCTTT.